This entry concerns a single T cell receptor beta chain. The record originates from a study of TIL therapy for anti-PD-1-resistant metastatic lung cancer. Sample time point: pre-treatment sample, taken before nivolumab and TIL therapy. The libraries were made with immunoSEQ v3. Clones were sequenced by immunoSEQ multiplex PCR, and TCRdb holds only the in-frame ones, with some missing. The sample has under 55,000 clones; around 79% are singletons. The source is a woman aged 25 to 80 with non-small cell lung cancer. Source: blood, taken at baseline.

CDR3 nucleotides: TGTGCCAGCAGTGAAGCGGGAACGTACGAGCAGTACTTC. Its protein is CASSEAGTYEQYF. This chain links TRBV6-1 with TRBJ2-5; no clear D. The J call may be incorrect, as the DNA end agrees better with TRBJ2-7. CDR1 MNHNS and CDR2 SASEGT come from the germline V gene. The CDR3 has 13 amino acids.